The 26 T cell receptor beta chains below all came from one sample that was sequenced in a study of T-cell memory formation after mild COVID-19. Each CDR3 protein is one row after TCRdb ran MiXCR on the 5' RACE reads. Here the sample spans under 300,000 distinct CDR3 sequences, around 15% being singletons. The sequenced sample was PBMCs or a T cell subset sorted from them (not recorded which). The receptor set was obtained from a young man who had mild COVID-19 (a few samples of this study predate the infection). Cell type and time point are not known.

In its sample, this clonotype was seen a few times. CDR3 nucleotide sequence: TGTGCCAGCAGCTGGGGACCGGAGGCCGCAGATACGCAGTATTTT. Its protein product is CASSWGPEAADTQYF. The V and J genes are TRBV11-2 and TRBJ2-3, with D perhaps assigned TRBD1 or TRBD2 (5 bases each). Germline lookup yields CDR1 SGHAT and CDR2 FQNNGV. The CDR3 consists of 15 residues. V gave up 4 bases and J gave up 4 bases, with 15 bases separating them.

This chain uses TRBV28 with TRBJ2-7, with TRBD2 identical over 7 bases. Germline assignment: CDR1 MDHEN and CDR2 SYDVKM. This CDR3 has 11 amino acids. Trimming cost V 10 bases and J 2 bases; bases outside gene matches: 2. CDR3 DNA: TGTGCCACCGCGGGGGCCTACGAGCAGTACGTC. Protein: CATAGAYEQYV.

This clonotype was seen only a few times. The chain recombines TRBV7-6 with TRBJ2-4; D may be TRBD1 (5 bases). Germline values: CDR1 SGHVS, CDR2 FNYEAQ. CDR3 length equals 14 residues. V lost 5 bases and J 3 bases, leaving 11 bases between the germline ends. DNA of the CDR3: TGTGCCAGCAGCCCCAGGGAAGGCAAAAACATTCAGTACTTC. Its translation: CASSPREGKNIQYF.

The chain uses TRBV2 and TRBJ1-3; unclear D gene. Trimming left V 5 bases short and J 4 bases short, with 9 bases between. Germline CDR1 reads SNHLY; CDR2 reads FYNNEI. The CDR3 is made up of 13 amino acids. CDR3 DNA sequence: TGTGCCAGCAGTTCAAACACGGGAAACACCATATATTTT. This gives the protein CASSSNTGNTIYF.

This clonotype has only a few counts. The chain has TRBV7-3 and TRBJ2-1; D is undetermined. This CDR3 has 13 residues. Germline CDR1 SGHTA, CDR2 FQGTGA. V gave up 3 bases and J gave up 4 bases, with 7 bases separating them. The CDR3 coding sequence is TGTGCCAGCAGCTTCAGCCCTTACAATGAGCAGTTCTTC. Encoded protein: CASSFSPYNEQFF.

The rearrangement joins TRBV6-5 to TRBJ1-1, with TRBD1 identical over 11 bases. V dropped 8 bases and J dropped 6; count of bases not matched to a gene: 11. Germline V gene data show CDR1 as MNHEY and CDR2 as SVGAGI. The CDR3 covers 15 residues. DNA of the CDR3: TGTGCCAGCCGGCGGTGGGGACAGGGGGTATCTGAAGCTTTCTTT. Translation gives CASRRWGQGVSEAFF.

The V and J genes are TRBV24-1 and TRBJ2-3; 8 bases map to TRBD1. CDR1 and CDR2 (germline): KGHDR, SFDVKD. The CDR3 covers 16 residues. After removal of 5 bases from V and 0 bases from J, the junction contained 6 bases not matched to a gene. In nucleotides, the CDR3 is TGTGCCACCAGTGGGCGTGGACAGGGAAGCACAGATACGCAGTATTTT. This gives the protein CATSGRGQGSTDTQYF.

This clonotype occurred many times. The rearrangement joins TRBV12-3 or TRBV12-4 to TRBJ1-3; the match to TRBD1 covers 8 bases. Trimming at V came to 5 bases and at J to 2 bases, leaving 11 bases not matched to a gene. The CDR3 extends over 17 amino acids. CDR3 in amino acids: CASSPFPRGRAGNTIYF. CDR3 nucleotides: TGTGCCAGCAGTCCTTTCCCCAGGGGGCGAGCTGGAAACACCATATATTTT.

This chain connects TRBV11-2 to TRBJ2-2, with D possibly matching TRBD1 (6 bases). The CDR3 is 15 residues long. Germline CDR1 SGHAT, CDR2 FQNNGV. V lost 6 bases and J lost 1, with 12 bases in between. The CDR3 is CASSGRQENTGELFF. The CDR3 nucleotides are TGTGCCAGCAGTGGAAGACAGGAGAACACCGGGGAGCTGTTTTTT.

This clonotype has a handful of counts. J is TRBJ2-5 and V is TRBV4-3; possibly TRBD1 for D (6 bases). The CDR3 spans 15 residues. With 3 bases removed from V and 2 bases from J, the gap between germline ends came to 13 bases. Germline V gene sequence: CDR1 LGHNA, CDR2 YSLEER. CDR3 region: CASSHLQDSQETQYF. The CDR3 DNA reads as TGCGCCAGCAGCCATTTACAGGACAGTCAAGAGACCCAGTACTTC.

The chain is built from TRBV5-1 and TRBJ2-1, with D tentatively TRBD2 (6 bases). Looked up from germline, CDR1 is SGHRS and CDR2 is YFSETQ. Between the trimmed V and J ends, which lost 4 bases and 3 bases, there was a span of 11 bases. CDR3 size: 14 residues. DNA of the CDR3: TGCGCCAGCAGCCGCGGGACGGTCTACAATGAGCAGTTCTTC. Its protein product is CASSRGTVYNEQFF.

This chain connects TRBV10-3 to TRBJ2-3; 7 nucleotides match TRBD2. The CDR3 extends over 16 amino acids. Germline assignment: CDR1 ENHRY and CDR2 SYGVKD. The ends lost 2 bases at V and 12 bases at J; junction bases unmatched: 17. CDR3 in amino acids: CAISEREGDRGDGQYF. CDR3 bases: TGTGCCATCAGTGAGCGGGAAGGGGACCGGGGGGATGGTCAGTATTTT.

This clonotype occurred a few times. The rearrangement joins TRBV6-5 to TRBJ2-5; D gene uncertain. The V end was cut by 7 bases, the J end by 2 bases, with 8 bases between. The germline gives CDR1 MNHEY, CDR2 SVGAGI. The CDR3 extends over 12 amino acids. The CDR3 sequence is CASTSTQETQYF. The CDR3, as DNA: TGTGCCAGCACCTCAACTCAAGAGACCCAGTACTTC.

The chain is built from TRBV5-4 and TRBJ2-7; TRBD1 agrees at 9 bases. The junction had 8 bases not matched to a gene; V was cut back by 5 bases and J by 2 bases. The CDR3 length is 15 residues. Germline-derived CDR1 and CDR2 are SGHNT and YYREEE (reference sequence). The CDR3 DNA reads as TGTGCCAGCAGGTCCGGGACAGGGAGCCCCTACGAGCAGTACTTC. Its protein product is CASRSGTGSPYEQYF.

CDR3 DNA: TGCAGTGCTAGAGGTGGACAGGGTAGCACAGATACGCAGTATTTT. It specifies CSARGGQGSTDTQYF. The chain joins TRBV20-1 to TRBJ2-3, with 8 bases fitting TRBD1. The CDR3 spans 15 residues. Germline loops: CDR1 DFQATT, CDR2 SNEGSKA (reference sequence). J gave up 0 bases and V 1 base, and 3 bases lay outside the gene matches.

This clonotype was seen only a few times. V usage is TRBV7-2 and J usage is TRBJ2-1; TRBD1 or TRBD2 may be the D gene (5 bases each). CDR1 is SGHTA and CDR2 is FQGNSA in the germline V gene. The V end was cut by 5 bases, the J end by 14 bases, with 22 bases between. There are 14 residues in the CDR3. DNA of the CDR3: TGTGCCAGCAGCCTAGAGGGGTCCCGGGGCCGAAAGTTCTTC. Translated, it gives CASSLEGSRGRKFF.

This clonotype was found many times. The rearrangement links TRBV5-1 to TRBJ2-6; D possibly corresponds to TRBD1 (6 bases). Trimming took off 1 base at V and 0 bases at J, with 14 bases between the two ends. Germline V gene sequence: CDR1 SGHRS, CDR2 YFSETQ. The CDR3 length is 18 residues. This chain's CDR3 is CASSLYLTGGSGANVLTF. The DNA of the CDR3 is TGCGCCAGCAGCTTGTATCTGACAGGAGGCTCTGGGGCCAACGTCCTGACTTTC.

This clonotype has a handful of counts. The rearrangement uses TRBV4-1 and TRBJ1-1; D is unclear. Deletions cut 6 bases from V and 5 bases from J, with 16 bases between. The CDR3 extends over 14 amino acids. Germline assignment: CDR1 MGHRA and CDR2 YSYEKL. DNA of the CDR3: TGCGCCAGCAGAGGGCCCCTCCGTGGAACTGAAGCTTTCTTT. It specifies CASRGPLRGTEAFF.

There are a few counts of this clonotype. The chain uses TRBV20-1 and TRBJ1-1; 8 bases line up with TRBD1. This CDR3 has 15 amino acids. V shed 5 bases and J 1 base; nucleotides not matched to a gene: 9. Germline assignment: CDR1 DFQATT and CDR2 SNEGSKA (reference sequence). The CDR3 nucleotides are TGCAGTGCTTTTGATCAGGGGGCGCCGAACACTGAAGCTTTCTTT. The encoded protein is CSAFDQGAPNTEAFF.

The chain is built from TRBV12-3 or TRBV12-4 and TRBJ1-2; no reliable D call. CDR3 length: 11 residues. V lost 6 bases, J lost 8 bases, and 10 bases lay in between. CDR3 DNA: TGTGCCAGCAGCCGTGGCGAGGGCTACACCTTC. Encoded protein: CASSRGEGYTF.

This clonotype was seen once. This sequence joins TRBV6-5 and TRBJ1-2; D not certain. The germline CDR1 and CDR2 sequences are MNHEY and SVGAGI. V was cut by 2 bases and J by 4 bases, with 11 bases left in between. This CDR3 has 14 amino acids. The CDR3 DNA reads as TGTGCCAGCAGTTACGGTCAGGTCTCCTATGGCTACACCTTC. Translated, it gives CASSYGQVSYGYTF.

This clonotype was observed a few times. The chain links TRBV2 to TRBJ2-3, with 7 bases identical to TRBD2. V shed 3 bases and J 3 bases; nucleotides not matched to a gene: 6. Per germline, CDR1 SNHLY and CDR2 FYNNEI. CDR3 size: 15 residues. The CDR3 nucleotides read TGTGCCAGCAGTGAGACACGGGGGGTGACAGATACGCAGTATTTT. Its translation is CASSETRGVTDTQYF.

The sample holds a few counts of this clonotype. V usage is TRBV7-9 and J usage is TRBJ2-1; 12 bases align to TRBD2. The germline gives CDR1 SEHNR, CDR2 FQNEAQ (reference sequence). The trim removed 5 bases at V and 8 bases at J, leaving 7 bases unmatched. This CDR3 is 15 amino acids long. DNA of the CDR3: TGTGCCAGCAGCCAGAGACTAGCGGGGGTCTATGAGCAGTTCTTC. Its translation: CASSQRLAGVYEQFF.

Only a few counts were recorded for this clonotype. The chain combines TRBV12-3 or TRBV12-4 with TRBJ2-7, with D possibly being TRBD2 (5 bases). The CDR3 has 15 amino acids. The V and J ends lost 2 bases and 2 bases respectively, with 13 bases between them. CDR3: CASSLWGPGTYEQYF. The CDR3 DNA sequence: TGTGCCAGCAGTTTATGGGGTCCGGGAACCTACGAGCAGTACTTC.

This clonotype was detected ten times or more. V usage is TRBV4-3 and J usage is TRBJ2-4; no definite D call. CDR1 is LGHNA, CDR2 YSLEER, per germline. The CDR3 contains 13 residues. V lost 0 bases, J lost 8 bases, and 8 bases lay in between. This CDR3 reads CASSQDRRDIQYF. CDR3 DNA sequence: TGCGCCAGCAGCCAAGATAGGAGAGACATTCAGTACTTC.

This clonotype was seen a handful of times. The V gene is TRBV6-5, the J gene TRBJ2-3, with a possible D match to TRBD2 (6 bases). The V end lost 5 bases, the J end lost 2 bases, and 8 bases lay between the germline ends. Looked up from germline, CDR1 is MNHEY and CDR2 is SVGAGI. This CDR3 is 13 amino acids long. CDR3 in amino acids: CASSTGLTDTQYF. The CDR3 DNA is TGTGCCAGCAGTACGGGACTCACAGATACGCAGTATTTT.